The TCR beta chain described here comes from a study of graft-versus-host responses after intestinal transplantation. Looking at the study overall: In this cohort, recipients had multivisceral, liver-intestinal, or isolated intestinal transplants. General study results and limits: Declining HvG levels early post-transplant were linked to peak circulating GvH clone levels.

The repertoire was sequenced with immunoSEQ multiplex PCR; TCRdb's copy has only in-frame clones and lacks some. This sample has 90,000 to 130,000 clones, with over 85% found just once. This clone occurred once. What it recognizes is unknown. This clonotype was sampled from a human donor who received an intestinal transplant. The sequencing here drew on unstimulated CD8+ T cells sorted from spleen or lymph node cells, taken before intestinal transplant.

Written as DNA, the CDR3 is TGCAGCGTGAATAGCTTCGGGGGAGGGCTGTCGGGTGAGCAGTTCTTC. Amino acids: CSVNSFGGGLSGEQFF. The J gene is TRBJ2-1, the V gene TRBV29-1; 7 bases are shared with TRBD2. The J segment lost 9 bases and the V segment lost 6 bases, leaving 20 bases of the junction unmatched. This CDR3 has 16 amino acids. CDR1 is SQVTM and CDR2 is ANQGSEA in the germline V gene.